This paragraph covers one T cell receptor (beta chain) sequence. The antigen is undetermined. The V and J ends lost 1 base and 7 bases respectively, with 10 bases between them. Germline CDR1 SGHNT, CDR2 YENEEA. The CDR3 is 14 residues long. These data come from a study of yellow fever vaccine responses in identical twins. TCRdb reprocessed the RT-PCR reads via MiXCR and lists one record per CDR3 protein. The sample has around 9,600 distinct CDR3 sequences; roughly 88% are singletons. General observations from the study: Twins' vaccine T cell responses were reported to seem partly convergent and partly personalized.

The V call is TRBV11-3, the J call TRBJ2-2; D gene ambiguous. Specimen: T cells from blood (PBMCs), unsorted or a sorted subset (not recorded which), collected before or after yellow fever vaccination (not recorded which). This sequence was found in a woman aged 18-30 years who received the yellow fever vaccine. Here the CDR3 DNA reads TGTGCCAGCAGCTTAGTGGTCGTCGGCGGGGAGCTGTTTTTT. It codes for CASSLVVVGGELFF. The variable domain in full, with the rest retrieved from reference TRBV11-3 and TRBJ2-2, is EAGVVQSPRYKIIEKKQPVAFWCNPISGHNTLYWYLQNLGQGPELLIRYENEEAVDDSQLPKDRFSAERLKGVDSTLKIQPAELGDSAVYLCASSLVVVGGELFFGEGSRLTVL.